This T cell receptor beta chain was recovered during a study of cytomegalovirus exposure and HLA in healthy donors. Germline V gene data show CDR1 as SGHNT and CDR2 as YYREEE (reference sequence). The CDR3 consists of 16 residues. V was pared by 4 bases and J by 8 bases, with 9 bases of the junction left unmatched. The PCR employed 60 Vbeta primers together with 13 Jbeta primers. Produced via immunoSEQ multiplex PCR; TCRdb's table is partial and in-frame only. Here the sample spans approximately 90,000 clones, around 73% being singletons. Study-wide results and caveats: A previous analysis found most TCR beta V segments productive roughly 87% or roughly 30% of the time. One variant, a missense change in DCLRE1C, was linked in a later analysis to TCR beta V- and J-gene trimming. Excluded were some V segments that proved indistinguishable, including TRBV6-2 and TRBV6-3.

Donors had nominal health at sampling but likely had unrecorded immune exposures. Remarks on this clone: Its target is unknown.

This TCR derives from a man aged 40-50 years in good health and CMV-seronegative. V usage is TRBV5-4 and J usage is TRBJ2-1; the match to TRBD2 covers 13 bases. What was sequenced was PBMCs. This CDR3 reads CASSPARTSGSHEQFF. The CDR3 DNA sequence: TGTGCCAGCAGCCCGGCCCGGACTAGCGGGAGCCATGAGCAGTTCTTC.